This T cell receptor (beta chain) was captured in a study of technical replicates of blood from four donors. CDR1 MNHEY and CDR2 SMNVEV come from the germline V gene (reference sequence). The CDR3 covers 14 residues. Trimming removed 5 bases from V and 6 bases from J, with 15 bases in between. Here immunoSEQ multiplex PCR was the method, and the copy in TCRdb shows in-frame clones only, minus some. This table holds tens of thousands of clones, around 94% found once. This TCR was recovered from a human donor in good health. The chain couples TRBV27 to TRBJ2-3; D perhaps matches TRBD2 (7 bases). The sample was T cells isolated from PBMCs. The CDR3 nucleotides are TGTGCCAGCAGTCTCCTAGGGGGGGCGGATACGCAGTATTTT. Its translation is CASSLLGGADTQYF.